The entry that follows covers one T cell receptor (beta chain) sequence. The V end was cut by 4 bases, the J end by 3 bases, with 20 bases between. The CDR3 runs to 16 residues. Germline CDR1 is SGHKS and CDR2 is YYEKEE (reference sequence). The data are from a study of shared clonotypes between healthy human individuals. Several immunoSEQ plates held equal portions of the genomic DNA taken from each subset. The protocol was immunoSEQ multiplex PCR, while the TCRdb copy is restricted to in-frame clones and leaves out a portion. The table has around 550,000 clones, almost 97% seen once; the top ten hold approximately 0.062%.

The rearrangement joins TRBV5-5 to TRBJ2-7; the D gene is possibly TRBD1 (6 bases). The source is a woman in her 30s in good health. Sample: naive CD4+ T cells sorted from blood. Specified subset: CD45RA+ positively selected. The CDR3 region is CASSRGSGVTYYEQYF. In DNA, the CDR3 is TGTGCCAGCAGCCGCGGTTCAGGGGTTACTTACTACGAGCAGTACTTC. The variable domain in full, completed from reference TRBV5-5 and TRBJ2-7, reads DAGVTQSPTHLIKTRGQQVTLRCSPISGHKSVSWYQQVLGQGPQFIFQYYEKEERGRGNFPDRFSARQFPNYSSELNVNALLLGDSALYLCASSRGSGVTYYEQYFGPGTRLTVT.